This T cell receptor beta chain originates from a study of CD8+ T cells in alopecia areata. Investigators isolated RNA and reverse transcribed it into cDNA to act as the sequencing template. Clones were read by immunoSEQ multiplex PCR, and TCRdb kept only the in-frame ones, dropping some. The profile shows approximately 150,000 clones, about 54% of them singletons. From germline, CDR1 is MDHEN and CDR2 SYDVKM. The CDR3 is 14 amino acids. V trimming: 6 bases; J trimming: 6 bases; junction bases outside the gene matches: 6. This clone was counted between two and nine times. The sample was CD4+ T cells sorted from blood. The origin of this receptor is a human donor in good health. The chain combines TRBV28 with TRBJ1-5, with 9 bases matching TRBD1. For the CDR3, the DNA is TGTGCCAGCAGAACCAGACAGGGGGTTCAGCCCCAGCATTTT. Protein: CASRTRQGVQPQHF.